The 24 T cell receptor beta chains below come from one sample, sequenced in a study of PD-L1 blockade in urothelial cancer. Time point defined: pretreatment peripheral blood. Clones were sequenced by immunoSEQ multiplex PCR, and TCRdb holds only the in-frame ones, with some missing. The top ten hold approximately 15% of the sample, which has approximately 72,000 clones, around 88% seen once. Material: PBMCs, obtained around atezolizumab (anti-PD-L1) treatment. These receptors came from a man aged 60 to 75 with urothelial cancer.

The gene calls are TRBV7-8 and TRBJ2-5; 8 nucleotides line up with TRBD2. The germline V gene encodes CDR1 SGHVS and CDR2 FQNEAQ. The CDR3 has 16 residues. After removal of 2 bases from V and 2 bases from J, the junction contained 7 bases not matched to a gene. CDR3 protein: CASSLRVAGIQETQYF. The CDR3 region has the DNA TGTGCCAGCAGCTTAAGAGTAGCGGGGATTCAAGAGACCCAGTACTTC. The variable domain in full, completed from reference TRBV7-8 and TRBJ2-5, reads GAGVSQSPRYKVAKRGQDVALRCDPISGHVSLFWYQQALGQGPEFLTYFQNEAQLDKSGLPSDRFFAERPEGSVSTLKIQRTQQEDSAVYLCASSLRVAGIQETQYFGPGTRLLVL.

This sequence joins TRBV27 and TRBJ2-5; the D gene is possibly TRBD2 (6 bases). The V gene lost 5 bases and the J gene lost 6 bases, with 13 bases spanning the gap. The CDR3 length is 13 residues. Germline V gene sequence: CDR1 MNHEY, CDR2 SMNVEV (reference sequence). CDR3 DNA sequence: TGTGCCAGCAGTCCGTCGGGGGTAAAGACCCAGTACTTC. As protein: CASSPSGVKTQYF.

The chain combines TRBV19 with TRBJ1-6; 10 bases map to TRBD1. Germline CDR1 reads LNHDA; CDR2 reads SQIVND (reference sequence). The CDR3 has 16 amino acids. The ends lost 5 bases at V and 6 bases at J; junction bases unmatched: 7. Here the CDR3 reads CASSADRGLSNSPLHF. The CDR3 bases are TGTGCCAGTAGTGCAGACAGGGGGCTATCTAATTCACCCCTCCACTTT. The full variable domain, with the rest looked up from reference TRBV19 and TRBJ1-6, is DGGITQSPKYLFRKEGQNVTLSCEQNLNHDAMYWYRQDPGQGLRLIYYSQIVNDFQKGDIAEGYSVSREKKESFPLTVTSAQKNPTAFYLCASSADRGLSNSPLHFGNGTRLTVT.

V is TRBV28 and J is TRBJ1-5, with TRBD1 matching 9 bases. This CDR3 has 15 residues. Looked up from germline, CDR1 is MDHEN and CDR2 is SYDVKM. V shed 6 bases, J shed 4 bases, and the junction held 7 bases outside the gene matches. The CDR3 here is CASSTMDRGNQPQHF. In nucleotides, the CDR3 is TGTGCCAGCAGCACGATGGACAGGGGAAATCAGCCCCAGCATTTT.

This clone was recorded only once. The chain employs TRBV7-2 and TRBJ2-3; D is ambiguous. The germline V gene has CDR1 SGHTA and CDR2 FQGNSA. The ends were cut back, 2 bases at V and 3 bases at J, with 3 bases in the middle. This CDR3 is built from 12 residues. This CDR3 reads CASSLSTDTQYF. The CDR3 DNA is TGTGCCAGCAGCTTATCGACAGATACGCAGTATTTT.

This sequence joins TRBV29-1 and TRBJ2-1; TRBD2 agrees at 10 bases. This CDR3 is 15 amino acids long. Germline V gene lookup returns CDR1 SQVTM and CDR2 ANQGSEA. The junction had 12 bases not matched to a gene; V was cut back by 4 bases and J by 9 bases. CDR3 DNA sequence: TGCAGCGTTGCGCGCTCAGCGGGGGGGCCGGGTGAGCAGTTCTTC. Translating gives CSVARSAGGPGEQFF.

A single count supports this clone. This chain links TRBV10-2 with TRBJ2-7; D is perhaps TRBD1 (6 bases). V was cut by 0 bases and J by 2 bases, with 14 bases left in between. Per germline, CDR1 WSHSY and CDR2 SAAADI. The CDR3 is 16 amino acids. CDR3 DNA sequence: TGCGCCAGCAGTGAGTCGACCGGGACACAAACCTACGAGCAGTACTTC. Translation gives CASSESTGTQTYEQYF.

This chain joins TRBV6-6 and TRBJ1-2, with 9 bases lining up with TRBD1. The CDR3 length is 13 residues. Germline trimming cut 5 bases from V and 7 bases from J; bases unmatched to any gene: 5. In germline, CDR1 is MNHNY, CDR2 SVGAGI (reference sequence). The CDR3 sequence: CASSHGTGSGYTF. In DNA, the CDR3 is TGTGCCAGCAGTCACGGGACAGGGAGTGGCTACACCTTC.

About this clone itself: The junction differs from germline at one of its ends, possibly a read error. This chain connects TRBV7-7 to TRBJ2-3; 11 nucleotides match TRBD2. CDR3 length: 15 residues. CDR1 and CDR2 from the germline V gene are SSHAT and FNYEAQ (reference sequence). CDR3 nucleotides: TGTGCTAGCAGCTATAGCGGGGGGGCCGGAGATACGCAGTATTTT. As protein: CASSYSGGAGDTQYF.

J is TRBJ2-7 and V is TRBV10-3; TRBD1 aligns across 8 bases. With 8 bases clipped from V and 7 bases from J, the junction kept 10 bases outside the gene matches. The V gene's germline CDR1 is ENHRY and CDR2 SYGVKD. This CDR3 region has 13 residues. The CDR3 nucleotides read TGTGCCATCGGGACAGGTTTAATTTATGAGCAGTACTTC. Its translation is CAIGTGLIYEQYF.

This chain connects TRBV7-3 to TRBJ2-2; a possible D gene is TRBD2 (7 bases). The CDR3 length is 20 residues. Deletions cut 2 bases from V and 0 bases from J, with 22 bases between. Germline CDR1 reads SGHTA; CDR2 reads FQGTGA. Here the CDR3 reads CASSLYGGGTRSSNTGELFF. Written as DNA, the CDR3 is TGTGCCAGCAGCTTATATGGGGGGGGGACACGCTCTTCGAACACCGGGGAGCTGTTTTTT.

The V gene is TRBV7-2, the J gene TRBJ2-7, with a possible D match to TRBD2 (6 bases). Trimming took off 2 bases at V and 6 bases at J, with 8 bases between the two ends. The CDR3 loop spans 12 amino acids. Germline values: CDR1 SGHTA, CDR2 FQGNSA. Written as DNA, the CDR3 is TGTGCCAGCAGCTTAATGCGGGGCGAGCAGTACTTC. Residues: CASSLMRGEQYF. Based on the CDR3 plus reference TRBV7-2 and TRBJ2-7, the full variable domain is GAGVSQSPSNKVTEKGKDVELRCDPISGHTALYWYRQSLGQGLEFLIYFQGNSAPDKSGLPSDRFSAERTGGSVSTLTIQRTQQEDSAVYLCASSLMRGEQYFGPGTRLTVT.

The CDR3: CASSVKSAGGIAYNEQFF. The CDR3 bases are TGTGCCAGCAGCGTAAAATCAGCGGGGGGTATAGCCTACAATGAGCAGTTCTTC. The J gene is TRBJ2-1, the V gene TRBV9; 9 bases map to TRBD2. J was trimmed by 2 bases and V by 1 base; bases with no gene match: 10. This CDR3 spans 18 amino acids. Germline CDR1 SGDLS, CDR2 YYNGEE.

The chain recombines TRBV7-9 with TRBJ1-1; a possible D gene is TRBD1 (5 bases). The germline CDR1 and CDR2 sequences are SEHNR and FQNEAQ (reference sequence). Trimming cost V 11 bases and J 2 bases, with 27 bases left between them. The CDR3 totals 17 residues. The CDR3 reads CAAPRSGGAAQNTEAFF. CDR3 nucleotide sequence: TGTGCCGCACCAAGGTCGGGAGGGGCCGCTCAAAACACTGAAGCTTTCTTT.

The chain uses TRBV6-6 and TRBJ1-2; 7 positions match TRBD1. V lost 10 bases, J lost 3 bases, and 17 bases stayed unmatched. The CDR3 spans 16 residues. The germline V gene has CDR1 MNHNY and CDR2 SVGAGI (reference sequence). Here the CDR3 reads CATLYRGSPADYGYTF. Written as DNA, the CDR3 is TGTGCCACCCTCTACAGGGGCTCACCCGCCGACTATGGCTACACCTTC.

The chain joins TRBV19 to TRBJ1-6; D might be TRBD1 (6 bases). With 5 bases removed from V and 10 bases from J, the gap between germline ends came to 18 bases. The CDR3 is made up of 15 amino acids. CDR1 and CDR2 (germline): LNHDA, SQIVND (reference sequence). The CDR3 is CASSDTGTIGSPLHF. The CDR3 DNA follows: TGTGCCAGTAGTGACACAGGGACCATTGGATCACCCCTCCACTTT.

The chain couples TRBV19 to TRBJ1-4; D gene uncertain. The V end was cut by 1 base, the J end by 4 bases, with 7 bases between. Germline CDR1 reads LNHDA; CDR2 reads SQIVND (reference sequence). This CDR3 is 14 amino acids long. The CDR3 sequence is CASSIGQVNEKLFF. DNA for the CDR3: TGTGCCAGTAGTATAGGGCAGGTTAATGAAAAACTGTTTTTT.

V gene TRBV5-4 combines with J gene TRBJ1-1, with unresolved D. CDR1 and CDR2 (germline): SGHNT, YYREEE (reference sequence). The CDR3 runs to 15 residues. The V gene lost 0 bases and the J gene lost 1 base, with 10 bases spanning the gap. The DNA for the CDR3 is TGTGCCAGCAGCTTGGGCGGAGCGTCGAACACTGAAGCTTTCTTT. This gives the protein CASSLGGASNTEAFF. The full variable domain, rest sourced from reference TRBV5-4 and TRBJ1-1, is ETGVTQSPTHLIKTRGQQVTLRCSSQSGHNTVSWYQQALGQGPQFIFQYYREEENGRGNFPPRFSGLQFPNYSSELNVNALELDDSALYLCASSLGGASNTEAFFGQGTRLTVV.

The chain carries TRBV6-5 and TRBJ1-6; maybe TRBD1 (6 bases). The CDR3 is 15 amino acids. V was shortened by 8 bases and J by 10 bases, with 21 bases between the two germline ends. Germline V lookup: CDR1 MNHEY, CDR2 SVGAGI. The CDR3 DNA is TGTGCCAGCGCCTACAGGGTTGATGGTGGATCACCCCTCCACTTT. Translation gives CASAYRVDGGSPLHF.

V usage is TRBV7-9 and J usage is TRBJ1-3; tentatively, D is TRBD1 (5 bases). This CDR3 has 15 amino acids. Deletions cut 2 bases from V and 0 bases from J, with 8 bases between. Germline assignment: CDR1 SEHNR and CDR2 FQNEAQ (reference sequence). CDR3 loop: CASSLQGTSGNTIYF. In DNA, the CDR3 is TGTGCCAGCAGCTTACAGGGCACCTCTGGAAACACCATATATTTT.

The chain employs TRBV19 and TRBJ2-1; TRBD2 matches at 9 bases. The CDR3 covers 13 residues. The germline V gene encodes CDR1 LNHDA and CDR2 SQIVND (reference sequence). Losses at the gene ends were 5 bases for V and 9 bases for J; bases not matched to a gene: 5. The CDR3 bases are TGTGCCAGTAGTCCCCCGACTAGCGGTGAGCAGTTCTTC. Translating it yields CASSPPTSGEQFF.

The chain combines TRBV4-1 with TRBJ1-5; 10 bases agree with TRBD1. Trimming cost V 0 bases and J 9 bases; bases outside gene matches: 5. This CDR3 is built from 15 residues. Germline V gene data show CDR1 as MGHRA and CDR2 as YSYEKL. The CDR3 sequence: CASSQDLTGGRPQHF. For the CDR3, the DNA is TGCGCCAGCAGCCAAGATCTGACAGGGGGCCGGCCCCAGCATTTT.

The chain recombines TRBV6-1 with TRBJ2-5; D is undetermined. The V end was cut by 2 bases, the J end by 4 bases, with 2 bases between. Per the germline V gene, CDR1 is MNHNS and CDR2 is SASEGT. The CDR3 has 11 residues. The CDR3 loop is CASSERETQYF. The CDR3 nucleotides are TGTGCCAGCAGTGAACGAGAGACCCAGTACTTC.

The V and J genes are TRBV5-8 and TRBJ2-7; 10 bases align to TRBD1. J gave up 8 bases and V 5 bases, and 10 bases lay outside the gene matches. CDR1 and CDR2 (germline): SGHTS, YDEGEE. This CDR3 has 14 amino acids. The CDR3, as DNA: TGTGCCAGCAGTCCCGGGACAGGGGCGCCGCAGCAGTACTTC. It encodes CASSPGTGAPQQYF.